The TCR beta chain under discussion was sequenced for a study of cytomegalovirus exposure and HLA in healthy donors. Researchers ran the PCR with 60 Vbeta and 13 Jbeta primers. Only in-frame clones appear in the TCRdb table, and some are missing; sequencing was by immunoSEQ multiplex PCR. Of some 140,000 clones listed, 74% are singletons. Broader study findings: Listed as cytomegalovirus-associated were 150 to 200 TCR beta chains. Equally common other TCR beta chains were less clonally expanded than HLA-associated ones, a later analysis found.

About this clone itself: Its antigen is unknown.

This receptor was taken from a man between 25 and 39 years old in good health and CMV-seronegative. The sequencing sample was made of PBMCs.

In DNA, the CDR3 is TGTGCCAGCAGCTTACTCTCCTGGACTAGCGGGCTCTCCAATGAGCAGTTCTTC. Amino acids: CASSLLSWTSGLSNEQFF. The genes are TRBV7-8 and TRBJ2-1; 11 nucleotides agree with TRBD2. With 2 bases clipped from V and 6 bases from J, the junction kept 12 bases outside the gene matches. The CDR3 extends over 18 amino acids. In germline, CDR1 is SGHVS, CDR2 FQNEAQ.